This T cell receptor (beta chain) was identified during a study of a mutant IDH1 vaccine in newly diagnosed glioma. For the study at large: It was radiotherapy, temozolomide, or both that patients received previously, with most receiving both.

Produced via immunoSEQ multiplex PCR; TCRdb's table is partial and in-frame only. The profile shows about 30,000 clones, over 70% of them singletons. The time point denotes: baseline, week 1 (first vaccination visit). Treatment of the sample: pre-vaccination baseline after standard-of-care therapy. New IDH1-mutant, ATRX-lost WHO grade 3 or 4 astrocytomas occurred in donors. Concerning this clone: Its matching antigen is unknown.

Whole-study findings and limits: Pseudoprogression apparently lacked any relation to changes in top peripheral T cell clonotypes. Across multiple MHC alleles, 93.3% of patients had vaccine-induced responses.

Germline CDR1 reads SGHRS; CDR2 reads YFSETQ. Germline trimming cut 0 bases from V and 2 bases from J; bases unmatched to any gene: 11. This CDR3 has 19 residues. The material was PBMCs, obtained from a glioma patient treated with radiotherapy, temozolomide or both. The receptor comes from a man younger than 45 with glioma. The chain employs TRBV5-1 and TRBJ2-2; 9 nucleotides match TRBD2. Written as DNA, the CDR3 is TGCGCCAGCAGCTTGGGATTGGGTAGCGGGGGATACAACACCGGGGAGCTGTTTTTT. It translates to CASSLGLGSGGYNTGELFF.